This T cell receptor beta chain stems from a study of T cell responses to AZD1222 COVID-19 vaccine. Broader study findings: Baseline testing showed seropositivity in only a handful of AZD1222 recipients. Repertoires were sampled only after the peak T cell response. Of spike-specific TCRs, nearly half reportedly target regions left unmutated in variants.

Worth noting for this clone: Its antigen remains unknown.

Trimming removed 5 bases from V and 5 bases from J, with 10 bases in between. The germline V gene encodes CDR1 SGHNT and CDR2 YENEEA. The CDR3 is made up of 12 amino acids. Measured with immunoSEQ multiplex PCR; TCRdb has only the in-frame clones, and not every one. Here the sample spans 150,000 to 200,000 clones, 92% being singletons. The chain recombines TRBV11-3 with TRBJ2-7, with D maybe TRBD1 (6 bases). This sequence was found in an adult in good health. The sequences come from peripheral blood, collected on day 0 of AZD1222 vaccination. The chain's CDR3 is CASSAQGNEQYF. The CDR3 DNA follows: TGTGCCAGCAGCGCACAGGGCAACGAGCAGTACTTC. The whole variable domain, filled in from reference TRBV11-3 and TRBJ2-7, reads EAGVVQSPRYKIIEKKQPVAFWCNPISGHNTLYWYLQNLGQGPELLIRYENEEAVDDSQLPKDRFSAERLKGVDSTLKIQPAELGDSAVYLCASSAQGNEQYFGPGTRLTVT.